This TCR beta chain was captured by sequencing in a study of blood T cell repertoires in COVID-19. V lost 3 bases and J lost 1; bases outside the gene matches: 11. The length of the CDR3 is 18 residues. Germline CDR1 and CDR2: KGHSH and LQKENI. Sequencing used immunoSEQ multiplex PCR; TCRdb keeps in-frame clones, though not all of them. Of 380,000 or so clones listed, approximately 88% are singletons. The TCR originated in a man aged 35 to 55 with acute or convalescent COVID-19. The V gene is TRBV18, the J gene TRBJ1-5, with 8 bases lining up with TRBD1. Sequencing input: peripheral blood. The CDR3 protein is CASSPVPGQAGSNQPQHF. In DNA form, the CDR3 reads TGTGCCAGCTCACCCGTCCCGGGACAGGCTGGCAGCAATCAGCCCCAGCATTTT.